The T cell receptor beta chain described here comes from a study of T cells in Graves' hyperthyroidism and ophthalmopathy. Findings of the study overall: Blood also showed most of the thyroid clonotypes that were expanded above 0.001.

Trimming pared 6 bases from V and 1 base from J, leaving 10 bases between. This CDR3 region has 13 residues. Germline loops: CDR1 LGHDT, CDR2 YNNKEL (reference sequence). RNA transcripts were the template for amplifying TCR beta CDR3 regions. A set of HTBI primers served as the primers for a first-round RT-PCR of the TCR CDR3. TCRdb re-called the multiplex PCR reads with MiXCR, one entry per CDR3 protein. The sample includes roughly 240,000 distinct CDR3 sequences, about a sixth of them seen just once. This clonotype was recorded at least ten times. The antigen is undetermined. The specimen sequenced was blood. This sequence originates from a woman between 18 and 30 years old with Graves' ophthalmopathy. V gene TRBV3-1 combines with J gene TRBJ2-7; D is possibly TRBD2 (5 bases). CDR3 in amino acids: CASSYDYSYEQYF. CDR3 DNA sequence: TGTGCCAGCAGTTATGACTATTCCTACGAGCAGTACTTC.